The 31 T cell receptor beta chains reported below all come from one sample, sequenced in a study of post-analysis software for immune sequencing data. Study conclusions and caveats: When patients were compared with controls, roughly five TRBV segments were more frequent, TRBV5-6, TRBV5-1 and TRBV20-1 among them.

No cognate antigen is known for these TCRs. The TCR beta cDNA libraries contained unique molecular identifiers. TCRdb itself ran the PCR reads through MiXCR, one entry per CDR3 protein. This table holds hundreds of thousands of distinct CDR3 sequences, roughly three fifths found once. Sequences were obtained from blood. These receptors were taken from a girl aged 2 to 9 with multiple sclerosis.

The chain recombines TRBV7-2 with TRBJ1-2; TRBD1 might be the D (5 bases). The CDR3 has 13 amino acids. Trimming pared 6 bases from V and 8 bases from J, leaving 16 bases between. The germline CDR1 and CDR2 sequences are SGHTA and FQGNSA. The CDR3 here is CASSPGYEGGYTF. CDR3 DNA sequence: TGTGCCAGCAGTCCAGGGTATGAGGGAGGCTACACCTTC.

This chain joins TRBV13 and TRBJ2-3, with TRBD2 matching 10 bases. CDR1 and CDR2 from the germline V gene are PRHDT and FYEKMQ (reference sequence). CDR3 length: 15 amino acids. J was trimmed by 5 bases and V by 5 bases; bases with no gene match: 7. CDR3 coding DNA: TGTGCCAGCAGCCCGAGCGGGGGGGCCAGAGATACGCAGTATTTT. It translates to CASSPSGGARDTQYF.

The chain couples TRBV7-2 to TRBJ2-1, with a possible D match to TRBD2 (6 bases). Trimming stripped 3 bases from V and 10 bases from J, with 16 bases between. The CDR3 covers 14 residues. Per the germline V gene, CDR1 is SGHTA and CDR2 is FQGNSA. The chain's CDR3 is CASSLGSMAGEQFF. CDR3 coding DNA: TGTGCCAGCAGCTTGGGTAGTATGGCGGGGGAGCAGTTCTTC.

The chain combines TRBV7-2 with TRBJ1-6; the D gene is possibly TRBD1 (6 bases). Germline values: CDR1 SGHTA, CDR2 FQGNSA. The CDR3 length is 16 residues. Trimming took off 1 base at V and 8 bases at J, with 15 bases between the two ends. The CDR3 spells CASSLEMPGADSPLHF. The CDR3 DNA is TGTGCCAGCAGCTTAGAGATGCCAGGGGCGGATTCACCCCTCCACTTT.

The gene calls are TRBV5-5 and TRBJ2-7; TRBD1 matches at 7 bases. V dropped 4 bases and J dropped 3; count of bases not matched to a gene: 16. In germline, CDR1 is SGHKS, CDR2 YYEKEE (reference sequence). The length of the CDR3 is 17 residues. CDR3 DNA: TGTGCCAGCAGCCCCCGGGACAGCCTCCTCCGGGGCTACGAGCAGTACTTC. Protein: CASSPRDSLLRGYEQYF.

The J gene is TRBJ2-6, the V gene TRBV7-2; D gene uncertain. Trimming removed 0 bases from V and 2 bases from J, with 11 bases in between. This CDR3 has 17 residues. Germline V gives CDR1 SGHTA, CDR2 FQGNSA. The CDR3 DNA reads as TGTGCCAGCAGCTTAGCCGCAACTACGGCTGGGGCCAACGTCCTGACTTTC. Translating it yields CASSLAATTAGANVLTF.

J is TRBJ1-2 and V is TRBV20-1; a possible D gene is TRBD1 (5 bases). Germline values: CDR1 DFQATT, CDR2 SNEGSKA (reference sequence). V lost 6 bases and J 7 bases, leaving 9 bases between the germline ends. The CDR3 loop spans 10 amino acids. CDR3 nucleotide sequence: TGCAGTGCACAGGATTTTGGCTACACCTTC. Protein: CSAQDFGYTF.

The CDR3 spells CANSLGTAYEQYF. In nucleotides, the CDR3 is TGTGCCAACAGTTTAGGGACAGCCTACGAGCAGTACTTC. This sequence joins TRBV5-5 and TRBJ2-7, with TRBD1 matching 7 bases. The V gene end was trimmed by 9 bases and the J gene end by 2 bases; junction bases not matched to a gene: 8. Germline V gene data show CDR1 as SGHKS and CDR2 as YYEKEE (reference sequence). This CDR3 contains 13 residues.

Only a few counts were recorded for this clonotype. V and J are TRBV20-1 and TRBJ2-7; TRBD2 agrees at 14 bases. This CDR3 is built from 19 residues. V trimming: 3 bases; J trimming: 5 bases; junction bases outside the gene matches: 18. From germline, CDR1 is DFQATT and CDR2 SNEGSKA (reference sequence). In DNA form, the CDR3 reads TGCAGTGCTAGCCGCTATACGGCCGGGACTAGCGGGAGCATCCACGAGCAGTACTTC. Amino acids: CSASRYTAGTSGSIHEQYF.

The J gene is TRBJ2-1, the V gene TRBV7-2, with 10 bases lining up with TRBD2. With V trimmed by 6 bases and J by 7 bases, 12 bases remained unmatched. CDR1 and CDR2 (germline): SGHTA, FQGNSA. The CDR3 sequence is 16 residues long. CDR3 in amino acids: CASSPRVAGGGNEQFF. Here the CDR3 DNA reads TGTGCCAGCAGTCCGAGAGTAGCGGGGGGCGGGAATGAGCAGTTCTTC.

This clonotype has more than one count but fewer than ten. The chain employs TRBV20-1 and TRBJ2-3; D may be TRBD1 (5 bases). The germline V and J ends were trimmed by 3 bases and 0 bases, with 10 bases remaining between them. CDR3 length equals 14 residues. Germline CDR1 DFQATT, CDR2 SNEGSKA (reference sequence). In DNA, the CDR3 is TGCAGTGCTAGGGCAGGGTATAGCACAGATACGCAGTATTTT. Translated: CSARAGYSTDTQYF.

This clonotype was seen a few times. V and J are TRBV2 and TRBJ2-1; TRBD1 is a possible D gene (5 bases). Germline V gene data show CDR1 as SNHLY and CDR2 as FYNNEI. V lost 7 bases to trimming and J lost 0 bases, with 16 bases between them. The length of the CDR3 is 16 residues. The CDR3: CASTLLGEPSYNEQFF. CDR3 coding DNA: TGTGCCAGCACCCTATTAGGGGAACCCTCCTACAATGAGCAGTTCTTC.

This clonotype was detected only a few times. This chain connects TRBV12-3 or TRBV12-4 to TRBJ2-1; the D gene is possibly TRBD1 (6 bases). The CDR3 length is 15 residues. V was trimmed by 3 bases and J by 9 bases, leaving 18 bases between them. The CDR3 DNA is TGTGCCAGCAGTTTCCAGGGGCGGTTAGAGAGTGAGCAGTTCTTC. Its translation is CASSFQGRLESEQFF.

The chain combines TRBV20-1 with TRBJ2-1; 10 bases are a match to TRBD2. Germline assignment: CDR1 DFQATT and CDR2 SNEGSKA (reference sequence). V gave up 2 bases and J gave up 8 bases; unmatched junction bases: 15. The CDR3 sequence is 17 residues long. CDR3 region: CSARPLGTGLALDEQFF. The CDR3 coding sequence is TGCAGTGCTAGACCCCTTGGAACGGGACTAGCGTTAGATGAGCAGTTCTTC.

This clonotype was counted a single time. The chain is built from TRBV9 and TRBJ2-3, with D possibly being TRBD1 or TRBD2 (5 bases each). V lost 0 bases, J lost 3 bases, and 8 bases lay in between. CDR3 size: 14 residues. Germline CDR1 and CDR2: SGDLS and YYNGEE. The CDR3 sequence: CASSVDGGTDTQYF. CDR3 sequence (DNA): TGTGCCAGCAGCGTAGATGGGGGAACAGATACGCAGTATTTT. Full variable domain (outside the CDR3, taken from reference TRBV9 and TRBJ2-3): DSGVTQTPKHLITATGQRVTLRCSPRSGDLSVYWYQQSLDQGLQFLIQYYNGEERAKGNILERFSAQQFPDLHSELNLSSLELGDSALYFCASSVDGGTDTQYFGPGTRLTVL.

The chain joins TRBV7-2 to TRBJ2-2, with D tentatively TRBD1 or TRBD2 (5 bases each). Germline loops: CDR1 SGHTA, CDR2 FQGNSA. This CDR3 contains 18 residues. V lost 1 base to trimming and J lost 1 base, with 16 bases between them. CDR3 coding DNA: TGTGCCAGCAGCTTAGATCCCCGGGACCGATTGAACACCGGGGAGCTGTTTTTT. As protein: CASSLDPRDRLNTGELFF.

The J gene is TRBJ1-2, the V gene TRBV29-1; the D gene is possibly TRBD1 (5 bases). Germline assignment: CDR1 SQVTM and CDR2 ANQGSEA. The CDR3 is made up of 13 amino acids. The V gene lost 5 bases and the J gene lost 1 base, with 11 bases spanning the gap. DNA of the CDR3: TGCAGCGTTTTGGGACTGGATAACTATGGCTACACCTTC. It encodes CSVLGLDNYGYTF.

The gene calls are TRBV7-9 and TRBJ2-2; tentative D call: TRBD2 (5 bases). Germline V gene lookup returns CDR1 SEHNR and CDR2 FQNEAQ (reference sequence). This CDR3 is 13 amino acids long. Deletions cut 3 bases from V and 7 bases from J, with 9 bases between. The CDR3 DNA reads TGTGCCAGCAGCTTCGTGGGGAGCGGGGAGCTGTTTTTT. Translated: CASSFVGSGELFF.

This chain connects TRBV20-1 to TRBJ2-7; 7 nucleotides agree with TRBD2. With V trimmed by 3 bases and J by 0 bases, 5 bases remained unmatched. This CDR3 spans 14 amino acids. Germline V gene data show CDR1 as DFQATT and CDR2 as SNEGSKA (reference sequence). The CDR3 DNA sequence: TGCAGTGCTAGTCTGGGAGGGTCCTCCTACGAGCAGTACTTC. Its translation: CSASLGGSSYEQYF.

The V and J genes are TRBV6-5 and TRBJ1-1; 9 nucleotides align to TRBD1. The V gene's germline CDR1 is MNHEY and CDR2 SVGAGI. J gave up 2 bases and V 5 bases, and 3 bases lay outside the gene matches. The CDR3 is 14 amino acids. In nucleotides, the CDR3 is TGTGCCAGCAGTGCGACAGGGGGAAACACTGAAGCTTTCTTT. Protein: CASSATGGNTEAFF.

This clonotype was picked up a small number of times. V and J are TRBV20-1 and TRBJ2-1; the D is unclear. This CDR3 is built from 11 residues. V lost 6 bases, J lost 6 bases, and 9 bases lay in between. Germline lookup yields CDR1 DFQATT and CDR2 SNEGSKA (reference sequence). The CDR3 DNA is TGCAGTGCGAGGATCATCAATGAGCAGTTCTTC. The encoded protein is CSARIINEQFF.

The chain joins TRBV4-2 to TRBJ2-2; D might be TRBD1 (6 bases). CDR1 LGHNA and CDR2 YNFKEQ come from the germline V gene. The CDR3 spans 15 residues. Trimming pared 4 bases from V and 2 bases from J, leaving 11 bases between. CDR3 sequence reads: CASSPTGTNTGELFF. The CDR3 coding sequence is TGTGCCAGCAGCCCGACAGGCACCAACACCGGGGAGCTGTTTTTT.

The genes are TRBV7-8 and TRBJ2-5, with 9 bases lining up with TRBD2. This CDR3 region has 17 residues. Germline loops: CDR1 SGHVS, CDR2 FQNEAQ. Unmatched junction bases numbered 6, after V lost 0 bases and J lost 1 base. CDR3 sequence reads: CASSLAGLAGTQETQYF. The DNA for the CDR3 is TGTGCCAGCAGCTTAGCGGGGCTAGCGGGGACCCAAGAGACCCAGTACTTC.

V is TRBV27 and J is TRBJ2-3, with 9 bases lining up with TRBD2. The CDR3 length is 16 residues. Trimming at V came to 5 bases and at J to 0 bases, leaving 6 bases not matched to a gene. Germline loops: CDR1 MNHEY, CDR2 SMNVEV (reference sequence). This CDR3 reads CASSRQLAGSTDTQYF. The CDR3 DNA reads as TGTGCCAGCAGTAGACAACTAGCGGGTAGCACAGATACGCAGTATTTT.

The rearrangement joins TRBV6-2 or TRBV6-3 to TRBJ2-5; possible D gene TRBD1, 5 bases. This CDR3 comprises 17 residues. CDR1 is MNHEY, CDR2 SVGEGT, per germline. V was clipped by 6 bases and J by 4 bases, with 24 bases between them. This CDR3 is CASSPGVGRAPRETQYF. CDR3 coding DNA: TGTGCCAGCAGCCCCGGTGTAGGCAGGGCACCCAGAGAGACCCAGTACTTC.

The V gene is TRBV29-1, the J gene TRBJ2-7, with TRBD1 matching over 7 bases. The J call may be in error: the DNA end matches TRBJ2-5 better. The CDR3 spans 13 residues. The germline V gene encodes CDR1 SQVTM and CDR2 ANQGSEA. CDR3 in amino acids: CSVARDRQETQYF. As DNA, the CDR3 is TGCAGCGTCGCTAGGGACAGACAAGAGACCCAGTACTTC.

In this sample, this clonotype turned up once. The chain has TRBV6-1 and TRBJ2-5, with 9 positions matching TRBD1. The last part of the DNA fits TRBJ2-7 better; the J call may be wrong. The CDR3 totals 15 residues. Germline CDR1 MNHNS, CDR2 SASEGT. The CDR3 DNA reads as TGTGCCAGCAGTGAATGGACAGGGGAATCCTACGAGCAGTACTTC. Translated: CASSEWTGESYEQYF.

The chain carries TRBV20-1 and TRBJ2-3; TRBD2 matches 10 bases. The CDR3 is 17 residues long. CDR1 is DFQATT and CDR2 is SNEGSKA in the germline V gene (reference sequence). With V trimmed by 3 bases and J by 1 base, 10 bases remained unmatched. CDR3 sequence: CSASALAGADGTDTQYF. The CDR3 DNA follows: TGCAGTGCTAGTGCTCTAGCGGGGGCCGACGGCACAGATACGCAGTATTTT.

There are a few counts of this clonotype. The V call is TRBV10-3, the J call TRBJ2-3; no firm D call. CDR3 length: 15 residues. V shed 2 bases and J shed 0 bases, with 9 bases lying between them. Germline V gives CDR1 ENHRY, CDR2 SYGVKD. CDR3 nucleotides: TGTGCCATCAGTGAGAATGTAGCTAGCACAGATACGCAGTATTTT. It translates to CAISENVASTDTQYF.

V usage is TRBV5-5 and J usage is TRBJ2-3; perhaps TRBD2 as D (5 bases). Germline CDR1 SGHKS, CDR2 YYEKEE (reference sequence). This CDR3 has 14 amino acids. V lost 0 bases, J lost 5 bases, and 10 bases lay in between. CDR3 sequence reads: CASSLVPGRDTQYF. CDR3 DNA: TGTGCCAGCAGCTTGGTTCCGGGGAGAGATACGCAGTATTTT.

The chain is built from TRBV5-1 and TRBJ2-1; D might be TRBD2 (6 bases). The V and J ends lost 3 bases and 5 bases respectively, with 12 bases between them. CDR1 and CDR2 (germline): SGHRS, YFSETQ. This CDR3 is 14 amino acids long. The CDR3 is CASSWVGGDNEQFF. The CDR3 DNA follows: TGCGCCAGCAGCTGGGTGGGCGGGGACAATGAGCAGTTCTTC.